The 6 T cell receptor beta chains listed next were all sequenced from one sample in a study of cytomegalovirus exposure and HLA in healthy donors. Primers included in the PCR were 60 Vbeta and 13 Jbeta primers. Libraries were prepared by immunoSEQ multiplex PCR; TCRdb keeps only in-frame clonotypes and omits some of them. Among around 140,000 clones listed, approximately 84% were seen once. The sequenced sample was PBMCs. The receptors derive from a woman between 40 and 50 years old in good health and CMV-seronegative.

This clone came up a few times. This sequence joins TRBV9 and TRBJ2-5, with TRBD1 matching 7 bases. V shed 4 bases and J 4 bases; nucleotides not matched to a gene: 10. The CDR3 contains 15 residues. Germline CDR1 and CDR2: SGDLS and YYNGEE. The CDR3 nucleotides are TGTGCCAGCAGCTTCCGACAGGGAACTATAGAGACCCAGTACTTC. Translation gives CASSFRQGTIETQYF. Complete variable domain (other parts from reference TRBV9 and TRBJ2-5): DSGVTQTPKHLITATGQRVTLRCSPRSGDLSVYWYQQSLDQGLQFLIQYYNGEERAKGNILERFSAQQFPDLHSELNLSSLELGDSALYFCASSFRQGTIETQYFGPGTRLLVL.

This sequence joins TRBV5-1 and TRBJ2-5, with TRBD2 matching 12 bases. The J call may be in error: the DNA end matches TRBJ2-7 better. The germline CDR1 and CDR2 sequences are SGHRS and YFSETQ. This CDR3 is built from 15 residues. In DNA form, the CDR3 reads TGCGCCAGCAGCTTACTAGCGGGAGGAGGTTACGAGCAGTACTTC. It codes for CASSLLAGGGYEQYF.

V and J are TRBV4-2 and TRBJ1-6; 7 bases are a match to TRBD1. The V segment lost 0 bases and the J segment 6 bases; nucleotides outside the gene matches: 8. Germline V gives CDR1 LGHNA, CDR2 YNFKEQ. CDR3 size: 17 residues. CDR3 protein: CASSQDLTGAFNSPLHF. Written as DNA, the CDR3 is TGTGCCAGCAGCCAAGATCTAACAGGGGCGTTTAATTCACCCCTCCACTTT.

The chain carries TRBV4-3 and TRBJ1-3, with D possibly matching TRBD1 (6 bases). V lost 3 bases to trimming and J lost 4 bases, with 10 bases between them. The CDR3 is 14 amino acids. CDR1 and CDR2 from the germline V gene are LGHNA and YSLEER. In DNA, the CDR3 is TGCGCCAGCAGCCACTTGACAGGAGGAAACACCATATATTTT. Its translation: CASSHLTGGNTIYF.

The CDR3 DNA reads TGTGCCAGCAGTTACTCAAGGCTAGCGGGAGATAATGAGCAGTTCTTC. Translation gives CASSYSRLAGDNEQFF. The V and J genes are TRBV6-5 and TRBJ2-1; 10 bases map to TRBD2. The V gene's germline CDR1 is MNHEY and CDR2 SVGAGI. Trimming at V came to 0 bases and at J to 7 bases, leaving 6 bases not matched to a gene. This CDR3 has 16 amino acids.

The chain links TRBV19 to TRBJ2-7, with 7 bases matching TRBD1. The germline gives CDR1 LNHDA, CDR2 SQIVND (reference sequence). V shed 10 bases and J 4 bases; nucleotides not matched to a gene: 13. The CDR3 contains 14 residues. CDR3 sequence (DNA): TGTGCCACCACCAAGACAGGGATTTCGTACGAGCAGTACTTC. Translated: CATTKTGISYEQYF.